This entry features one T cell receptor (beta chain) sequence. The clone's antigen remains unknown. No much larger clone is present one base from it, and per-base qualities are unavailable. These data originate in a study of CD8 T cells in Susac syndrome (dated by TCRdb to the late 2010s). Study-level background: Whether CD8+ T cell activation and differentiation in Susac syndrome was antigen driven was tested using repertoire sequencing. The clonality of the CD8+ T cell repertoire was compared across 12 healthy donors, 14 Susac syndrome patients and roughly 16 multiple sclerosis patients.

Reading from cysteine to phenylalanine, the CDR3 counts 14 amino acids. Only the CDR3 part of the read is kept: 42 bases, read in frame from the first base. Via the germline V gene, CDR1 is SGHDN and CDR2 FVKESK. V is shortened by 3 bases, J by 9 bases, and the region joining them spans 14 bases. Peripheral blood CD8+ and CD4+ T cells from healthy donors, Susac syndrome patients and multiple sclerosis patients were profiled by high-throughput TCR beta sequencing. Treatment-naive patients with stable or active relapsing-remitting disease fulfilling revised McDonald criteria were used as multiple sclerosis controls. Bulk CD8+ and CD4+ T cells were purified magnetically by negative isolation, whereas CD8+ TEMRA cells were enriched by FACS. Blood was collected in EDTA tubes and processed within 24 hours, with PBMCs isolated through density gradient centrifugation. PBMCs intended for TCR sequencing were cryopreserved in liquid nitrogen and were subsequently thawed in a 37 degrees C water bath. The sorted or isolated CD4+, CD8+ and CD8+ TEMRA cells had a purity of 90% or higher.

What the study reported, not specific to this receptor: The number of individuals in the TCR sequencing and HLA analysis was acknowledged as relatively small.

RNA was extracted using the RNeasy kit, and roughly 0.45 to 1 microgram was reverse transcribed with random hexamers. The immunoSEQ multiplex PCR assay, covering 54 Vbeta and 13 Jbeta segments, was used to amplify TCR beta CDR3 regions. PCR amplification bias was corrected using a synthetic template baseline for primer optimization and computational correction. As for how the authors treated the data: Reads were annotated to V, D and J genes per IMGT and analyzed with immunoSEQ Analyzer, keeping only productive sequences. To calculate clonality, Shannon entropy was normalized by log2 of the number of productive unique sequences and then subtracted from one. Public and private clones were assessed among the 100 most prevalent clones of each patient and control. A clone was defined as Susac-specific if it was absent from the healthy and MS cohorts, from some 1,100 published viral clones and from other ImmuneACCESS disease sequences. TCRdb applied fastp at Q25 and MiXCR to the public reads, then kept only in-frame beta chains. When rows share a CDR3 protein, they turn into one entry using the most common DNA and genes. The V and J calls here are based on TCRdb, not the publication. A total of a few hundred thousand distinct CDR3 sequences appear in this sample, 90% to 95% of them only once. Of the sample, about 0.12% falls within the top ten clones.

Material: CD8+ T cells from PBMCs. The rearrangement joined TRBV14 to TRBJ2-2; TRBD2 might be the D gene, on 5 matching bases. This receptor was obtained from a human donor with multiple sclerosis. The CDR3 in this case is CASSHLSGNWELFF. Here is the DNA: TGTGCCAGCAGCCACTTGTCGGGGAACTGGGAGCTGTTTTTT.